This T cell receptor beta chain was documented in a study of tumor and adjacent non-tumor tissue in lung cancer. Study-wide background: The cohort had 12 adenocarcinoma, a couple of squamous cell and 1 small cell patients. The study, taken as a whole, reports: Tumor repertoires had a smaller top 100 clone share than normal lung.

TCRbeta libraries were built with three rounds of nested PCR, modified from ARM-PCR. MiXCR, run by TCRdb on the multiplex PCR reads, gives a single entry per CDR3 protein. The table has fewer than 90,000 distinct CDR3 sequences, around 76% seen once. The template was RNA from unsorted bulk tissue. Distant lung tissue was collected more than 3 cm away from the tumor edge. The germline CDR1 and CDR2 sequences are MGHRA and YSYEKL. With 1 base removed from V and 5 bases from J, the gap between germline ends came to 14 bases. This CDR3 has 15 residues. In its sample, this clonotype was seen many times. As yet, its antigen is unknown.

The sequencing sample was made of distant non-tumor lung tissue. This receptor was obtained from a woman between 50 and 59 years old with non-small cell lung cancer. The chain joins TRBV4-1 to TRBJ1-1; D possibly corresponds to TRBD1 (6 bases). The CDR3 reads CASSQVGGRGTEAFF. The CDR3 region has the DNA TGCGCCAGCAGCCAAGTTGGGGGGCGAGGGACTGAAGCTTTCTTT.